The 14 T cell receptor beta chains below were found in one sample sequenced in a study of identical twins' blood T cells. Using its own MiXCR run on the 5' RACE reads, TCRdb lists one record per CDR3 protein. Found here are fewer than 450,000 distinct CDR3 sequences, 28% of them singletons; the top ten hold approximately 6.6%. Sequenced: PBMCs. These receptors all come from a woman aged 18-50 years in good health.

This clonotype appeared a few times. This chain connects TRBV7-8 to TRBJ1-1; D gene uncertain. The CDR3 runs 12 residues. V shed 1 base and J shed 9 bases, with 9 bases lying between them. Germline CDR1 SGHVS, CDR2 FQNEAQ. In DNA, the CDR3 is TGTGCCAGCAGCTTAGAGTTGGGTAAAGCTTTCTTT. It translates to CASSLELGKAFF.

The chain combines TRBV5-1 with TRBJ2-7; D is undetermined. V lost 2 bases and J 3 bases, leaving 9 bases between the germline ends. Germline V gene data show CDR1 as SGHRS and CDR2 as YFSETQ. This CDR3 contains 13 residues. CDR3 region: CASSFNADYEQYF. CDR3 nucleotide sequence: TGCGCCAGCAGCTTTAATGCGGACTACGAGCAGTACTTC.

This clonotype was recorded at least ten times. This chain links TRBV5-6 with TRBJ2-3; 7 bases line up with TRBD1. From germline, CDR1 is SGHDT and CDR2 YYEEEE. The ends lost 3 bases at V and 3 bases at J; junction bases unmatched: 1. This CDR3 spans 13 amino acids. CDR3 coding DNA: TGTGCCAGCAGCTCGACAGGGACAGATACGCAGTATTTT. It encodes CASSSTGTDTQYF.

V usage is TRBV20-1 and J usage is TRBJ1-2, with D tentatively TRBD1 (5 bases). Germline V gene sequence: CDR1 DFQATT, CDR2 SNEGSKA (reference sequence). Trimming pared 6 bases from V and 3 bases from J, leaving 14 bases between. The CDR3 has 13 residues. The CDR3 DNA reads TGCAGTGCGGCCCTCGGGGGATACTATGGCTACACCTTC. Translating it yields CSAALGGYYGYTF.

In this sample, this clonotype turned up many times. The V call is TRBV4-3, the J call TRBJ2-7; D may be TRBD2 (7 bases). Trimming removed 2 bases at V and 5 bases at J, with 16 bases between. The CDR3 consists of 15 residues. Germline V lookup: CDR1 LGHNA, CDR2 YSLEER. The CDR3 is CASSQRGERDNEQYF. The CDR3 DNA sequence: TGCGCCAGCAGCCAACGGGGGGAGCGGGACAACGAGCAGTACTTC.

This clonotype was observed a few times. The chain links TRBV12-3 or TRBV12-4 to TRBJ1-5, with D unresolved. Trimming shortened V by 2 bases and J by 5 bases, and 10 bases separated the two germline ends. There are 14 residues in the CDR3. CDR3 sequence: CASSLRSDHQPQHF. The CDR3 DNA reads TGTGCCAGCAGTTTAAGGTCGGACCATCAGCCCCAGCATTTT.

The rearrangement joins TRBV27 to TRBJ2-1, with TRBD2 matching 10 bases. Germline V gene lookup returns CDR1 MNHEY and CDR2 SMNVEV (reference sequence). Trimming removed 3 bases from V and 5 bases from J; junction bases left unmatched: 4. The CDR3 totals 15 residues. The CDR3 coding sequence is TGTGCCAGCAGTTTCCAACTAGCGGGGCACAATGAGCAGTTCTTC. Encoded protein: CASSFQLAGHNEQFF.

The gene calls are TRBV7-7 and TRBJ2-2; D is ambiguous. Germline CDR1 and CDR2: SSHAT and FNYEAQ (reference sequence). The CDR3 runs to 13 residues. Trimming pared 5 bases from V and 8 bases from J, leaving 12 bases between. DNA of the CDR3: TGTGCCAGCAGCCTTTCCGGTCGAGGGGAGCTGTTTTTT. Translating gives CASSLSGRGELFF.

The chain links TRBV10-2 to TRBJ2-3, with 13 bases aligning to TRBD2. The CDR3 has 17 residues. Trimming removed 4 bases from V and 0 bases from J; junction bases left unmatched: 4. Looked up from germline, CDR1 is WSHSY and CDR2 is SAAADI. In DNA form, the CDR3 reads TGCGCCAGCAGTGGGGGACTAGCGGGGTCTAGCACAGATACGCAGTATTTT. Protein product: CASSGGLAGSSTDTQYF.

This clonotype was detected many times. The chain employs TRBV19 and TRBJ2-1; weak D call: TRBD2 (5 bases). This CDR3 has 14 residues. From germline, CDR1 is LNHDA and CDR2 SQIVND (reference sequence). V lost 4 bases to trimming and J lost 3 bases, with 10 bases between them. The CDR3 reads CASSKLALYNEQFF. The CDR3 DNA reads TGTGCCAGTAGTAAATTAGCGCTCTACAATGAGCAGTTCTTC.

This clonotype was seen a handful of times. The chain joins TRBV4-3 to TRBJ1-2; 10 bases agree with TRBD1. The CDR3 totals 13 residues. With 4 bases clipped from V and 4 bases from J, the junction kept 0 bases outside the gene matches. Germline V gene sequence: CDR1 LGHNA, CDR2 YSLEER. CDR3 protein: CASSRDRGYGYTF. The CDR3 DNA reads as TGCGCCAGCAGCCGGGACAGGGGCTATGGCTACACCTTC.

The chain recombines TRBV20-1 with TRBJ1-3; the D is unclear. This CDR3 region has 14 residues. Looked up from germline, CDR1 is DFQATT and CDR2 is SNEGSKA (reference sequence). The V end was cut by 1 base, the J end by 4 bases, with 11 bases between. The CDR3 DNA reads TGCAGTGCTAGAGTCAGCCTGGGCGGAAACACCATATATTTT. Translation: CSARVSLGGNTIYF.

V usage is TRBV6-5 and J usage is TRBJ1-2; a possible D gene is TRBD1 (6 bases). Germline values: CDR1 MNHEY, CDR2 SVGAGI. The CDR3 is 16 residues long. V was clipped by 2 bases and J by 0 bases, with 13 bases between them. CDR3 residues: CASSYARTEANYGYTF. In nucleotides, the CDR3 is TGTGCCAGCAGTTACGCCCGGACAGAAGCTAACTATGGCTACACCTTC.

The sample holds one count of this clonotype. V is TRBV5-5 and J is TRBJ2-7; tentatively, D is TRBD2 (5 bases). The germline V gene has CDR1 SGHKS and CDR2 YYEKEE (reference sequence). This CDR3 spans 12 amino acids. Trimming pared 2 bases from V and 5 bases from J, leaving 8 bases between. CDR3 DNA sequence: TGTGCCAGCAGCTTCCGGGGTCACGAGCAGTACTTC. This encodes CASSFRGHEQYF.